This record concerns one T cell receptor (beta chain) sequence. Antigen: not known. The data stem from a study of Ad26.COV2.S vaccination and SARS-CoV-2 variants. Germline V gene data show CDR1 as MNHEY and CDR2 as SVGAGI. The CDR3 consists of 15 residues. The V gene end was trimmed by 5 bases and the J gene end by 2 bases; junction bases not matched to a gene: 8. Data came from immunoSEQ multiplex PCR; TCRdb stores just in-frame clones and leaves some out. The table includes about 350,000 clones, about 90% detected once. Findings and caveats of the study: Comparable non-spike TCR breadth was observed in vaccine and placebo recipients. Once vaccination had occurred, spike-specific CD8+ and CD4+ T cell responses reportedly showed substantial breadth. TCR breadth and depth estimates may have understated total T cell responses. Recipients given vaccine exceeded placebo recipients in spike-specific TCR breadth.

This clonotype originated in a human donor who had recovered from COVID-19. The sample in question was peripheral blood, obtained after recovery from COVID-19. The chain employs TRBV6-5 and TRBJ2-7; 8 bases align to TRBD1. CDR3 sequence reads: CASSRQGLPTYEQYF. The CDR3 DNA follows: TGTGCCAGCAGTAGACAGGGGCTCCCGACCTACGAGCAGTACTTC.